Following are 12 T cell receptor beta chains from one sample sequenced in a study of blood T cells in healthy people across ages. Together with a sample-barcoded 5' primer, a J-beta primer mix was included in a second PCR lasting roughly 6 to 12 cycles. TCRdb reanalysed the 5' RACE reads using MiXCR and keeps one entry per CDR3 protein. The sample has about 780,000 distinct CDR3 sequences, about 26% seen once. In addition, the sample was reused for a study of T cells of mothers and their children.

The specimen was blood. These receptor sequences come from a boy younger than 18 in good health.

The chain links TRBV20-1 to TRBJ2-7; 10 bases are shared with TRBD2. CDR3 length: 14 amino acids. Germline V gene lookup returns CDR1 DFQATT and CDR2 SNEGSKA (reference sequence). V lost 6 bases, J lost 3 bases, and 8 bases stayed unmatched. Written as DNA, the CDR3 is TGCAGTGCCCGTGGACTAGCGGAACACTACGAGCAGTACTTC. Translated: CSARGLAEHYEQYF.

This clonotype was picked up a small number of times. The chain is built from TRBV4-1 and TRBJ1-2; the D is unclear. CDR1 is MGHRA and CDR2 is YSYEKL in the germline V gene. CDR3 length equals 14 residues. Trimming removed 1 base at V and 4 bases at J, with 10 bases between. The CDR3, as DNA: TGCGCCAGCAGCCAAGGTCCTAGGGCCTATGGCTACACCTTC. Encoded protein: CASSQGPRAYGYTF.

V and J are TRBV6-2 or TRBV6-3 and TRBJ2-5, with D possibly TRBD2 on 7 matching bases. The end of the DNA aligns better with TRBJ2-1, so the J call may be wrong. This CDR3 spans 19 amino acids. CDR1 MNHEY and CDR2 SVGEGT come from the germline V gene. CDR3 coding DNA: TGTGCCAGCAGTTACTCGGTTAGACGGGGGGCCTTTTCGGGTAATGAGCAGTTCTTC. This gives the protein CASSYSVRRGAFSGNEQFF.

The rearrangement joins TRBV20-1 to TRBJ1-2; D uncertain. Germline V gene sequence: CDR1 DFQATT, CDR2 SNEGSKA (reference sequence). V gave up 6 bases and J gave up 1 base, with 15 bases separating them. This CDR3 comprises 14 residues. In nucleotides, the CDR3 is TGCAGTGCCAAGGACGGATCCGTTAACTATGGCTACACCTTC. The encoded protein is CSAKDGSVNYGYTF.

The chain uses TRBV7-9 and TRBJ2-7; D uncertain. V lost 10 bases and J 2 bases, leaving 18 bases between the germline ends. The germline V gene encodes CDR1 SEHNR and CDR2 FQNEAQ (reference sequence). There are 14 residues in the CDR3. The CDR3 DNA reads as TGTGCCACCTCACTCGCCAACAGAGCCTACGAGCAGTACTTC. Its protein product is CATSLANRAYEQYF.

V and J are TRBV11-2 and TRBJ2-5, with 7 bases matching TRBD1. The V and J ends lost 5 bases and 4 bases, in that order; junction bases with no gene match: 13. The CDR3 runs 16 residues. Per germline, CDR1 SGHAT and CDR2 FQNNGV. DNA for the CDR3: TGTGCCAGCAGCACCCAGACAGGAAGGGGGCCAGAGACCCAGTACTTC. Encoded protein: CASSTQTGRGPETQYF.

This clonotype showed up just a few times. This rearrangement joins TRBV2 to TRBJ1-2, with 8 bases that match TRBD1. The CDR3 consists of 16 residues. V gave up 4 bases and J gave up 8 bases; unmatched junction bases: 15. CDR1 and CDR2 from the germline V gene are SNHLY and FYNNEI. Written as DNA, the CDR3 is TGTGCCAGCAGTGGATCAGTGACAGGGGATTTGTGGGGCTACACCTTC. Protein sequence: CASSGSVTGDLWGYTF.

This chain uses TRBV28 with TRBJ1-2, with a weak D call TRBD1 (5 bases). Trimming removed 5 bases from V and 4 bases from J, with 14 bases in between. Per the germline V gene, CDR1 is MDHEN and CDR2 is SYDVKM. This CDR3 spans 14 amino acids. CDR3: CASSDLGAVYGYTF. CDR3 sequence (DNA): TGTGCCAGCAGTGACTTAGGGGCGGTCTATGGCTACACCTTC.

This clonotype has only a few counts. The chain links TRBV2 to TRBJ2-2, with 7 bases fitting TRBD1. The CDR3 contains 13 residues. V lost 6 bases and J lost 4; bases outside the gene matches: 2. The germline CDR1 and CDR2 sequences are SNHLY and FYNNEI. The CDR3 loop is CASRGQITGELFF. As DNA, the CDR3 is TGTGCCAGCAGGGGACAGATCACCGGGGAGCTGTTTTTT.

V usage is TRBV5-1 and J usage is TRBJ2-7; D possibly corresponds to TRBD1 (7 bases). Trimming stripped 4 bases from V and 6 bases from J, with 23 bases between. CDR1 and CDR2 from the germline V gene are SGHRS and YFSETQ. The CDR3 sequence is 16 residues long. This CDR3 is CASSLTLTGPGGEQYF. CDR3 DNA sequence: TGCGCCAGCAGCCTTACCCTGACAGGGCCCGGGGGCGAGCAGTACTTC.

The chain is built from TRBV21-1 and TRBJ2-7; TRBD2 is the table's D call, not checked against the DNA. TRBV21-1 is termed a pseudogene. The CDR3 extends over 12 amino acids. The CDR3 reads CASSKGGRTGYF. The CDR3 nucleotides read TGTGCCAGCAGCAAAGGGGGCCGTACCGGGTATTTC.

In this sample, this clonotype turned up once. The rearrangement links TRBV20-1 to TRBJ2-5; 8 nucleotides line up with TRBD2. The J call may be wrong; the DNA end is better matched by TRBJ2-1. This CDR3 contains 15 residues. CDR1 and CDR2 (germline): DFQATT, SNEGSKA (reference sequence). As DNA, the CDR3 is TGCAGTGCTAGCCGGGGAGCGGGGGCCAGGGATGAGCAGTTCTTC. Its protein product is CSASRGAGARDEQFF.